This entry lists 28 T cell receptor beta chains sequenced from one sample in a study of T cell changes during pregnancy in multiple sclerosis. Sequenced by immunoSEQ multiplex PCR; TCRdb stores in-frame clones only, minus some. The repertoire holds almost 35,000 clones, with almost 90% as singletons. This material consisted of CD8+ T cells from peripheral blood mononuclear cells, taken after pregnancy. These receptors were taken from a female donor with multiple sclerosis, enrolled in a pregnancy study.

The table lists this clone with a few counts. The chain carries TRBV6-5 and TRBJ1-3; no reliable D call. Germline CDR1 and CDR2: MNHEY and SVGAGI. Between the trimmed V and J ends, which lost 7 bases and 0 bases, there was a span of 7 bases. This CDR3 has 13 amino acids. The CDR3 DNA follows: TGTGCCAGCATTCCCAGCTCTGGAAACACCATATATTTT. This gives the protein CASIPSSGNTIYF.

The chain joins TRBV7-9 to TRBJ1-1; possibly TRBD1 for D (6 bases). This CDR3 spans 15 amino acids. CDR1 is SEHNR, CDR2 FQNEAQ, per germline (reference sequence). Trimming removed 4 bases from V and 1 base from J, with 13 bases in between. The CDR3: CASSSRDTQNTEAFF. The DNA for the CDR3 is TGTGCCAGCAGCTCCAGGGACACCCAGAACACTGAAGCTTTCTTT.

V is TRBV25-1 and J is TRBJ1-5, with 9 bases aligning to TRBD1. Germline V gene data show CDR1 as MGHDK and CDR2 as SYGVNS. This CDR3 region has 16 residues. The J segment lost 1 base and the V segment lost 6 bases, leaving 7 bases of the junction unmatched. The CDR3 DNA follows: TGTGCCAGCAGCCCGGGACAGGGACTAAGCAATCAGCCCCAGCATTTT. Amino acid sequence: CASSPGQGLSNQPQHF.

This clone was picked up one time. The chain links TRBV2 to TRBJ2-1; 10 nucleotides match TRBD1. With 4 bases clipped from V and 10 bases from J, the junction kept 13 bases outside the gene matches. The CDR3 contains 16 residues. Germline lookup yields CDR1 SNHLY and CDR2 FYNNEI. CDR3 nucleotide sequence: TGTGCCAGCAGTGGGACCCGAGACAGGGGGCAATGGGAGCAGTTCTTC. This translates into CASSGTRDRGQWEQFF.

In its sample, this clone is large. The chain carries TRBV6-4 and TRBJ2-7, with 9 bases identical to TRBD1. The CDR3 is 13 residues long. V was clipped by 0 bases and J by 6 bases; unmatched bases: 0. Per the germline V gene, CDR1 is MRHNA and CDR2 is SNTAGT. CDR3: CASSDSDRGEQYF. In nucleotides, the CDR3 is TGTGCCAGCAGTGACTCGGACAGGGGCGAGCAGTACTTC.

The chain uses TRBV2 and TRBJ1-4, with TRBD1 matching over 7 bases. CDR1 and CDR2 from the germline V gene are SNHLY and FYNNEI. This CDR3 is 16 amino acids long. The trim removed 8 bases at V and 5 bases at J, leaving 14 bases unmatched. The DNA for the CDR3 is TGTGCCAGCCGCCCTTTTGCGGGACAGTGGAATGAAAAACTGTTTTTT. Protein: CASRPFAGQWNEKLFF.

This clone rates as medium-sized. The V gene is TRBV7-9, the J gene TRBJ2-7, with 11 bases matching TRBD2. Losses at the gene ends were 4 bases for V and 2 bases for J; bases not matched to a gene: 7. This CDR3 spans 16 amino acids. Germline CDR1 SEHNR, CDR2 FQNEAQ (reference sequence). CDR3 protein: CASSSASGGRAYEQYF. The CDR3 nucleotides are TGTGCCAGCAGCTCAGCTAGCGGGGGGAGGGCCTACGAGCAGTACTTC.

This chain connects TRBV7-3 to TRBJ2-1; TRBD2 matches 11 bases. The germline gives CDR1 SGHTA, CDR2 FQGTGA. There are 15 residues in the CDR3. The V and J ends lost 5 bases and 4 bases, in that order; junction bases with no gene match: 4. The CDR3 region has the DNA TGTGCCAGCAGCCCGATAGCGGGGGGGTACAATGAGCAGTTCTTC. The encoded protein is CASSPIAGGYNEQFF.

V and J are TRBV7-8 and TRBJ1-4; 11 bases are a match to TRBD1. Per the germline V gene, CDR1 is SGHVS and CDR2 is FQNEAQ. This CDR3 contains 14 residues. V trimming: 3 bases; J trimming: 11 bases; junction bases outside the gene matches: 5. CDR3 in DNA: TGTGCCAGCAGCTTGGGACAGGGGGTTCGGAAACTGTTTTTT. Amino acid sequence: CASSLGQGVRKLFF.

J is TRBJ2-1 and V is TRBV10-3; D is perhaps TRBD2 (7 bases). This CDR3 has 14 residues. Germline CDR1 and CDR2: ENHRY and SYGVKD. The V and J ends lost 0 bases and 9 bases respectively, with 12 bases between them. The CDR3 here is CAISESRGGSEQFF. CDR3 sequence (DNA): TGTGCCATCAGTGAGTCTAGGGGGGGCTCTGAGCAGTTCTTC.

The genes are TRBV7-9 and TRBJ2-1; TRBD1 agrees at 9 bases. Germline CDR1 reads SEHNR; CDR2 reads FQNEAQ (reference sequence). J lost 8 bases, V lost 6 bases, and 14 bases had no gene match. This CDR3 comprises 16 residues. Written as DNA, the CDR3 is TGTGCCAGCAGAGATCCACAGGGGGCCGGAGATGATGAGCAGTTCTTC. Its protein is CASRDPQGAGDDEQFF. Together with reference TRBV7-9 and TRBJ2-1, the CDR3 gives the full variable domain: DTGVSQNPRHKITKRGQNVTFRCDPISEHNRLYWYRQTLGQGPEFLTYFQNEAQLEKSRLLSDRFSAERPKGSFSTLEIQRTEQGDSAMYLCASRDPQGAGDDEQFFGPGTRLTVL.

The J gene is TRBJ1-5, the V gene TRBV19; D is ambiguous. V was shortened by 3 bases and J by 6 bases, with 9 bases between the two germline ends. CDR3 length: 13 residues. Germline V CDR1 and CDR2: LNHDA, SQIVND (reference sequence). CDR3 in DNA: TGTGCCAGTAGTATTGGAGCCGCTCAGCCCCAGCATTTT. Translated, it gives CASSIGAAQPQHF. The complete variable domain, with remaining parts taken from reference TRBV19 and TRBJ1-5, reads DGGITQSPKYLFRKEGQNVTLSCEQNLNHDAMYWYRQDPGQGLRLIYYSQIVNDFQKGDIAEGYSVSREKKESFPLTVTSAQKNPTAFYLCASSIGAAQPQHFGDGTRLSIL.

The chain recombines TRBV7-3 with TRBJ2-7, with 7 bases fitting TRBD2. This CDR3 contains 14 residues. CDR1 is SGHTA and CDR2 is FQGTGA in the germline V gene. The junction had 7 bases not matched to a gene; V was cut back by 3 bases and J by 5 bases. The CDR3: CASSFNGAGDEQYF. The CDR3 coding sequence is TGTGCCAGCAGCTTCAATGGGGCGGGAGACGAGCAGTACTTC.

The chain is built from TRBV2 and TRBJ2-7; weak D call: TRBD2 (6 bases). With 2 bases removed from V and 0 bases from J, the gap between germline ends came to 8 bases. CDR3 length: 14 amino acids. CDR1 and CDR2 from the germline V gene are SNHLY and FYNNEI. The CDR3 DNA reads as TGTGCCAGCAGTGAAACCGGGAGCTCCTACGAGCAGTACTTC. It specifies CASSETGSSYEQYF.

The rearrangement uses TRBV30 and TRBJ1-1; D is unclear. The germline V gene encodes CDR1 GTSNPN and CDR2 SVGIG (reference sequence). V lost 4 bases and J lost 0, with 3 bases in between. The CDR3 contains 11 residues. In DNA form, the CDR3 reads TGTGCCTGGATCTTGAACACTGAAGCTTTCTTT. The encoded protein is CAWILNTEAFF. The entire variable domain, with the rest obtained from reference TRBV30 and TRBJ1-1, is as follows: SQTIHQWPATLVQPVGSPLSLECTVEGTSNPNLYWYRQAAGRGLQLLFYSVGIGQISSEVPQNLSASRPQDRQFILSSKKLLLSDSGFYLCAWILNTEAFFGQGTRLTVV.

The V gene is TRBV9, the J gene TRBJ2-7, with D maybe TRBD1 (6 bases). Germline V gene lookup returns CDR1 SGDLS and CDR2 YYNGEE. The CDR3 runs 15 residues. Trimming left V 0 bases short and J 4 bases short, with 14 bases between. CDR3 DNA: TGTGCCAGCAGCGTAGCTCCAGGACAGACTTACGAGCAGTACTTC. Protein sequence: CASSVAPGQTYEQYF.

In this sample, this clone turned up once. This chain links TRBV7-2 with TRBJ2-5; D is unresolved. Germline loops: CDR1 SGHTA, CDR2 FQGNSA. The CDR3 sequence is 17 residues long. V was shortened by 0 bases and J by 0 bases, with 14 bases between the two germline ends. The CDR3 spells CASSLARHTAYQETQYF. As DNA, the CDR3 is TGTGCCAGCAGCTTAGCGAGACATACCGCGTACCAAGAGACCCAGTACTTC.

The J gene is TRBJ2-1, the V gene TRBV5-4; 11 positions agree with TRBD2. Germline V gene data show CDR1 as SGHNT and CDR2 as YYREEE (reference sequence). This CDR3 region has 15 residues. The junction had 5 bases not matched to a gene; V was cut back by 4 bases and J by 5 bases. CDR3 coding DNA: TGTGCCAGCAGCCTAGCGGGGGGAAGCCACAATGAGCAGTTCTTC. Translation: CASSLAGGSHNEQFF.

The V and J genes are TRBV7-3 and TRBJ2-3; D is unclear. The V gene lost 3 bases and the J gene lost 6 bases, with 10 bases spanning the gap. The germline V gene has CDR1 SGHTA and CDR2 FQGTGA. The CDR3 consists of 13 residues. CDR3 bases: TGTGCCAGCAGCTTTCTCGCTACCGATACGCAGTATTTT. This codes for CASSFLATDTQYF.

The rearrangement uses TRBV4-1 and TRBJ1-2, with 7 nucleotides matching TRBD1. In germline, CDR1 is MGHRA, CDR2 YSYEKL. The trim removed 5 bases at V and 8 bases at J, leaving 2 bases unmatched. The CDR3 consists of 11 residues. CDR3 amino acids: CASSTGDGYTF. The CDR3 DNA is TGCGCCAGCAGCACAGGGGACGGCTACACCTTC.

The chain links TRBV2 to TRBJ1-5, with TRBD1 as a possible D gene (6 bases). The CDR3 sequence is 17 residues long. With 1 base removed from V and 3 bases from J, the gap between germline ends came to 16 bases. Germline V gives CDR1 SNHLY, CDR2 FYNNEI. In nucleotides, the CDR3 is TGTGCCAGCAGTGAAGGGAGATTGGGGGCCAACAATCAGCCCCAGCATTTT. Its translation: CASSEGRLGANNQPQHF.

The V gene is TRBV5-1, the J gene TRBJ1-2, with 9 bases aligning to TRBD1. The CDR3 totals 15 residues. V trimming: 6 bases; J trimming: 3 bases; junction bases outside the gene matches: 9. Germline V gene sequence: CDR1 SGHRS, CDR2 YFSETQ. In nucleotides, the CDR3 is TGCGCCAGCACCCAAAACAGGGGGCGCGACTATGGCTACACCTTC. Translating it yields CASTQNRGRDYGYTF.

V usage is TRBV9 and J usage is TRBJ2-3, with TRBD2 matching 8 bases. CDR3 length: 18 residues. Unmatched junction bases numbered 14, after V lost 3 bases and J lost 2 bases. The germline gives CDR1 SGDLS, CDR2 YYNGEE. CDR3 sequence (DNA): TGTGCCAGCAGCGCCCCCCGGGGGGGCGGGCGAGCCACAGATACGCAGTATTTT. It codes for CASSAPRGGGRATDTQYF.

This chain joins TRBV7-2 and TRBJ2-5; the match to TRBD1 covers 8 bases. Germline lookup yields CDR1 SGHTA and CDR2 FQGNSA. After removal of 4 bases from V and 4 bases from J, the junction contained 2 bases not matched to a gene. There are 13 residues in the CDR3. The CDR3 coding sequence is TGTGCCAGCAGCTGGACAGGGCCAGAGACCCAGTACTTC. It is translated as CASSWTGPETQYF.

V gene TRBV7-6 combines with J gene TRBJ2-3; 10 bases line up with TRBD2. Looked up from germline, CDR1 is SGHVS and CDR2 is FNYEAQ. V lost 5 bases and J lost 5; bases outside the gene matches: 7. The CDR3 extends over 15 amino acids. CDR3 coding DNA: TGTGCCAGCAGCCACCTAGCGGGGGCCGGAGATACGCAGTATTTT. This codes for CASSHLAGAGDTQYF.

This rearrangement joins TRBV4-1 to TRBJ2-1; 7 nucleotides agree with TRBD2. Per germline, CDR1 MGHRA and CDR2 YSYEKL. V trimming: 10 bases; J trimming: 7 bases; junction bases outside the gene matches: 10. The CDR3 length is 13 residues. CDR3 sequence (DNA): TGCGCCACCGCCACGGGGGGTGGGAATGAGCAGTTCTTC. Its translation: CATATGGGNEQFF.

This clone was picked up one time. The chain carries TRBV7-8 and TRBJ1-2; 8 nucleotides align to TRBD1. This CDR3 has 13 residues. Losses at the gene ends were 6 bases for V and 3 bases for J; bases not matched to a gene: 3. Germline loops: CDR1 SGHVS, CDR2 FQNEAQ. The CDR3 here is CASRQDRDYGYTF. The CDR3 region has the DNA TGTGCCAGCAGGCAGGACAGGGACTATGGCTACACCTTC.

This clone occurred a few times. The rearrangement joins TRBV27 to TRBJ1-5, with TRBD1 matching over 7 bases. The V gene's germline CDR1 is MNHEY and CDR2 SMNVEV (reference sequence). The CDR3 is 14 amino acids. The ends lost 4 bases at V and 7 bases at J; junction bases unmatched: 7. CDR3 sequence: CASSSATGMQPQHF. Here the CDR3 DNA reads TGTGCCAGCAGTTCAGCGACAGGGATGCAGCCCCAGCATTTT.